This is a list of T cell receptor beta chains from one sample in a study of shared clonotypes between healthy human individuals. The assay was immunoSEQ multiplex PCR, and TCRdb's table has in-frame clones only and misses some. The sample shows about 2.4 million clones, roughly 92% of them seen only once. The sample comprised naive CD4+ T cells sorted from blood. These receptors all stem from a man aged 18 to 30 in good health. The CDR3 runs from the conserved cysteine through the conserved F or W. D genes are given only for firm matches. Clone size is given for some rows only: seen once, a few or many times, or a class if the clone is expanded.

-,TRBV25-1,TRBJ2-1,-,TGTGCCAGCAAGGGCGGAGCACCTCAGGAGCAGTTCTTC,CASKGGAPQEQFF
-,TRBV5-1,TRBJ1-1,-,TGCGCCAGCAGCATTGACCCGGACAGGAACACTGAAGCTTTCTTT,CASSIDPDRNTEAFF
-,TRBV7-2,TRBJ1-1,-,TGTGCCAGCAGCCCCCGACAAATGAACACTGAAGCTTTCTTT,CASSPRQMNTEAFF
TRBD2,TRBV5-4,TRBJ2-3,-,TGTGCCAGCAGCGCGACTAGCGGACCCACAGATACGCAGTATTTT,CASSATSGPTDTQYF
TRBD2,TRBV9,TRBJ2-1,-,TGTGCCAGCAGCGCCGCTAGCGGGAGCTCCTACAATGAGCAGTTCTTC,CASSAASGSSYNEQFF
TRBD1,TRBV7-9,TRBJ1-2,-,TGTGCCAGCAGCCTGGGACAGGGTAACTATGGCTACACCTTC,CASSLGQGNYGYTF
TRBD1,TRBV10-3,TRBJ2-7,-,TGTGCCATCAGCCCGGACAGGGTAGATTGGGGATACGAGCAGTACTTC,CAISPDRVDWGYEQYF
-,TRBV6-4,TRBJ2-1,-,TGTGCCAGCAGCCTACTAGGAGGGGAGCAGTTCTTC,CASSLLGGEQFF
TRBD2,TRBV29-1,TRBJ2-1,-,TGCAGCGTTCGAACTAGCGGGAGGCCAAGCTCCTACAATGAGCAGTTCTTC,CSVRTSGRPSSYNEQFF
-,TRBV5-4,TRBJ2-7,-,TGTGCCAGCAGCTTGAAGGTGCAGGGGTCCTACGAGCAGTACTTC,CASSLKVQGSYEQYF
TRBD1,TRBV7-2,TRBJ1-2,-,TGTGCCAGCAGCAAAAACAGGGGGTTTAACTATGGCTACACCTTC,CASSKNRGFNYGYTF
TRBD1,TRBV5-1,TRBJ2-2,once,TGCGCCAGCAGCTCCTCCCCACAGGGGGCGCCAGCGAACACCGGGGAGCTGTTTTTT,CASSSSPQGAPANTGELFF
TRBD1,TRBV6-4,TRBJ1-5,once,TGTGCCAGCAGTCCGACAGGGGGTCGGAATCAGCCCCAGCATTTT,CASSPTGGRNQPQHF
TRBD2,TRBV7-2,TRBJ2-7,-,TGTGCCAGCAGCTTAGGGCTAGCGGGAGCCTCCGAGCAGTACTTC,CASSLGLAGASEQYF
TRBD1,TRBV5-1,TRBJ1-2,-,TGCGCCAGCAGCTTCGCGTCCGGGACAGGGAATGGCTACACCTTC,CASSFASGTGNGYTF
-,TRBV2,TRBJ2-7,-,TGTGCCAGCAGTGAAGAGGGGGGTTCGATCTACGAGCAGTACTTC,CASSEEGGSIYEQYF